This T cell receptor beta chain was sequenced during a study of cytomegalovirus exposure and HLA in healthy donors. Both 60 Vbeta primers and 13 Jbeta primers went into the PCR. The table came from immunoSEQ multiplex PCR; TCRdb's copy has only in-frame clones and leaves some out. Of under 150,000 clones listed, around four fifths are singletons. Germline assignment: CDR1 SQVTM and CDR2 ANQGSEA. CDR3 length: 10 amino acids. The germline V and J ends were trimmed by 5 bases and 8 bases, with 7 bases remaining between them. All the people who gave samples were healthy bone marrow donors. The origin of this receptor is a man under 40 in good health and CMV-seropositive. Sample: PBMCs. The genes are TRBV29-1 and TRBJ2-1; D not certain. The CDR3 DNA is TGCAGCGTTCTTCTGTATGAGCAGTTCTTC. This translates into CSVLLYEQFF.